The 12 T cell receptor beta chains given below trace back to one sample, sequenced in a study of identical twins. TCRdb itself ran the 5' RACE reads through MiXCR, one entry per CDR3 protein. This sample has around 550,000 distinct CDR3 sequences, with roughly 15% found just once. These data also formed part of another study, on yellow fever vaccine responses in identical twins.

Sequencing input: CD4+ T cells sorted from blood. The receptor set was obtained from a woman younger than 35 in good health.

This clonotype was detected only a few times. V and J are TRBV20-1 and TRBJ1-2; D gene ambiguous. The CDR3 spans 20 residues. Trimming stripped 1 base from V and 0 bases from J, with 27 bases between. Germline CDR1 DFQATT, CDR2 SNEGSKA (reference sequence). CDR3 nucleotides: TGCAGTGCTAGAGTACCCTTGAAGCAGGCCCCTATTGCAACTAACTATGGCTACACCTTC. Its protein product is CSARVPLKQAPIATNYGYTF.

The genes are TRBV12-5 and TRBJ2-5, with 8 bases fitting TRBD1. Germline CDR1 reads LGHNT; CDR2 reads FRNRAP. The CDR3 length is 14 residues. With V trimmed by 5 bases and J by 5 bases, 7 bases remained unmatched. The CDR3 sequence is CASGRQGNGETQYF. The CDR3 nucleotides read TGTGCTAGTGGTCGACAGGGGAACGGGGAGACCCAGTACTTC.

The CDR3 spells CASSGTSGGDSYNEQFF. The CDR3 coding sequence is TGTGCCAGCAGTGGGACTAGCGGGGGAGACTCCTACAATGAGCAGTTCTTC. The chain is built from TRBV12-3 or TRBV12-4 and TRBJ2-1; 14 nucleotides match TRBD2. This CDR3 spans 17 amino acids. Unmatched junction bases numbered 3, after V lost 5 bases and J lost 0 bases.

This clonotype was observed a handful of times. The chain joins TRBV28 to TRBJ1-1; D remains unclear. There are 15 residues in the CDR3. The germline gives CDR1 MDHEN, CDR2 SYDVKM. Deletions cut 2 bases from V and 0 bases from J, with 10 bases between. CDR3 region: CASSLGRLLNTEAFF. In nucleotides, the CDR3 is TGTGCCAGCAGTTTAGGAAGGCTGCTGAACACTGAAGCTTTCTTT.

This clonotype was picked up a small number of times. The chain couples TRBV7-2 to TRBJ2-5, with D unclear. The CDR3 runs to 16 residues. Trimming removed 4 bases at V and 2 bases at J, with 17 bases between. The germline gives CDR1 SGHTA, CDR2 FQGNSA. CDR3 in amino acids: CASSSKTKGPQETQYF. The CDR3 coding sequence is TGTGCCAGCAGCTCAAAAACAAAGGGTCCACAAGAGACCCAGTACTTC.

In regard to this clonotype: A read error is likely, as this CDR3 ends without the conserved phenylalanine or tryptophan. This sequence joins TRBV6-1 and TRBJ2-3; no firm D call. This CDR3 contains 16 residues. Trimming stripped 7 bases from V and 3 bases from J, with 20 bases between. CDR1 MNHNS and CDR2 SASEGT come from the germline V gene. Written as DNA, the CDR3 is TGTGCCAGCAAAACCAATCCGGGTTTGCCTACAGATACGCAGTATTCT. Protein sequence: CASKTNPGLPTDTQYS.

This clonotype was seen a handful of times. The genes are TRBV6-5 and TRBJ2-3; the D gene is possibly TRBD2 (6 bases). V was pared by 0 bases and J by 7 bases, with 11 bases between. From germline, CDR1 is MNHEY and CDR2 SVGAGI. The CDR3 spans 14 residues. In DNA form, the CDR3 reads TGTGCCAGCAGTTACTCATTAGCGGAGAATACGCAGTATTTT. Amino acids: CASSYSLAENTQYF.

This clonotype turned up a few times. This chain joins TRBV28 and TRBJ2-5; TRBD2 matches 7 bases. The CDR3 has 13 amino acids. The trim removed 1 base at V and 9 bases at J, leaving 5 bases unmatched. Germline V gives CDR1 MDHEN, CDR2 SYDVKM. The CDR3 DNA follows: TGTGCCAGCAGTTTATCCGGGAGCGGGGCCCAGTACTTC. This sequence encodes CASSLSGSGAQYF.

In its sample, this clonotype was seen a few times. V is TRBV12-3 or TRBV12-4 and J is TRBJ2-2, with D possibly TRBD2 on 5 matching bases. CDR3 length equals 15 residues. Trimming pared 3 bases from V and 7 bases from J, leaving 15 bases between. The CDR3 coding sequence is TGTGCCAGCAGTTTTAGTAGCGTAGTTGGCGGGGAGCTGTTTTTT. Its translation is CASSFSSVVGGELFF.

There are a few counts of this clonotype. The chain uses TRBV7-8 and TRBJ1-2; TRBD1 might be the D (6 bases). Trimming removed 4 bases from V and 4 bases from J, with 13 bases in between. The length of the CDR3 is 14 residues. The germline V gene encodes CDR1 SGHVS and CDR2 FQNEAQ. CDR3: CASSSERGVYGYTF. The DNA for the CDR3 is TGTGCCAGCAGCTCAGAGAGGGGGGTCTATGGCTACACCTTC.

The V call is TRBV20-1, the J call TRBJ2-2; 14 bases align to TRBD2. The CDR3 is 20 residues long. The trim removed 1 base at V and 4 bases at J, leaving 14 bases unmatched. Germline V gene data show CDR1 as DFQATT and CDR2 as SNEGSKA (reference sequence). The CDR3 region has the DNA TGCAGTGCTAGAGCCACCGCGGGACTAGCGGGGGCCCGCGGCACCGGGGAGCTGTTTTTT. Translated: CSARATAGLAGARGTGELFF.

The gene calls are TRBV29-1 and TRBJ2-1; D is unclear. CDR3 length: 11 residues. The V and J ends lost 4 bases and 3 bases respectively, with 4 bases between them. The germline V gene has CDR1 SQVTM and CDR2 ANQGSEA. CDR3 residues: CSVVNYNEQFF. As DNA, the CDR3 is TGCAGCGTTGTGAACTACAATGAGCAGTTCTTC.